This T cell receptor beta chain came from a study of PD-1 blockade in classical Hodgkin lymphoma. This CDR3 comprises 15 residues. Germline V CDR1 and CDR2: MDHEN, SYDVKM. V lost 8 bases to trimming and J lost 7 bases, with 18 bases between them. Findings of the study overall: Excluded were patients who started nivolumab under 1 year after ASCT, a group that had lower diversity. The diversity seen at baseline in complete responders resembled that of newly diagnosed patients. Compared with healthy donors, newly diagnosed patients reportedly showed lower baseline TCR diversity.

Measured with immunoSEQ multiplex PCR; TCRdb has only the in-frame clones, and not every one. The sample has about 97,000 clones, approximately 80% seen once; the top ten hold more than 10%. About this clone: Its antigen is as yet unknown.

Each and every patient relapsed after autologous stem cell transplantation, and patients got differing brentuximab vedotin exposure. The patients, who had relapsed/refractory classical Hodgkin lymphoma, achieved best responses of complete response, partial response or progressive disease. The source was peripheral blood mononuclear cells (PBMCs), collected at baseline. This chain joins TRBV28 and TRBJ1-6; maybe TRBD1 (5 bases). This TCR was recovered from a human donor with classical Hodgkin lymphoma. The CDR3 is CASLLDMGMNSPLHF. The CDR3 DNA reads as TGTGCCAGCCTCTTGGACATGGGTATGAATTCACCCCTCCACTTT.